Listed below are T cell receptor beta chains from one sample, sequenced in a study of blood T cells in healthy people across ages. TCRdb reprocessed the 5' RACE reads via MiXCR and lists one record per CDR3 protein. The table lists approximately 780,000 distinct CDR3 sequences, 25% to 30% of them singletons. This sample also appeared in a second study, on T cells of mothers and their children.

The sequencing sample was made of blood. These TCRs come from a boy aged 5-17 years in good health. Both conserved end residues are part of each CDR3. A D gene is named only where the DNA matches it firmly. Size tells how often a clone was seen (once, few, many) or the class of an expanded clone, and some rows leave it out.

abundance	d_gene	v_gene	len	j_gene	CDR3nt	CDR3aa
.	TRBD1	TRBV6-1	15	TRBJ2-7	TGTGCCAGCACCTCCGGGACAGGGACAAACTACGAGCAGTACTTC	CASTSGTGTNYEQYF
.	TRBD2	TRBV12-3/TRBV12-4	15	TRBJ2-5	TGTGCCTGCAGGGTTTCTAGCGGACTAAGAGAGACCCAGTACTTC	CACRVSSGLRETQYF
.	.	TRBV12-3/TRBV12-4	15	TRBJ2-3	TGTGCCAGCAGCCCCCTAGCGCTAGACACAGATACGCAGTATTTT	CASSPLALDTDTQYF
few	.	TRBV5-1	16	TRBJ1-3	TGCGCCAGCAGCTTCGGGGAAACTGGTTCTGGAAACACCATATATTTT	CASSFGETGSGNTIYF
.	.	TRBV7-2	14	TRBJ1-4	TGTGCCAGCAGCTTAAGGGGGGAGTATGAAAAACTGTTTTTT	CASSLRGEYEKLFF
.	TRBD2	TRBV7-9	14	TRBJ2-4	TGTGCCAGCAGCAGCGGGGGGGGCCAAAACATTCAGTACTTC	CASSSGGGQNIQYF
few	TRBD2	TRBV15	16	TRBJ2-5	TGTGCCACCAGCAGAGCTGGGACTAGCGGCCAAGAGACCCAGTACTTC	CATSRAGTSGQETQYF
few	TRBD2	TRBV10-3	14	TRBJ2-2	TGTGCCTCTGGGGGGGAGATGAACACCGGGGAGCTGTTTTTT	CASGGEMNTGELFF
.	TRBD1	TRBV20-1	14	TRBJ2-7	TGCAGTGCCGGACAGGGGATGACGACCCACGAGCAGCACTTC	CSAGQGMTTHEQHF
few	.	TRBV7-9	12	TRBJ1-5	TGTGCCAGCAGCCGTCAGGATCAGCCCCAGCATTTT	CASSRQDQPQHF
few	TRBD2	TRBV2	15	TRBJ2-1	TGTGCCAGCAGAGAGCGGGGGGGGACCTACAATGAGCAGTTCTTC	CASRERGGTYNEQFF